The following is a TCR beta chain sequence with its context. The antigen is not known. The data derive from a study of OX40 agonist ivuxolimab in advanced cancers. Whole-study results and caveats: In general, CD8+ T cells held more expanded clones than CD4+ did, on average. Some nonresponders likewise displayed low normalized T-cell clonal expansion.

This CDR3 is built from 12 residues. V was clipped by 6 bases and J by 11 bases, with 16 bases between them. Germline loops: CDR1 MNHNS, CDR2 SASEGT. The repertoire was sequenced with immunoSEQ multiplex PCR; TCRdb's copy has only in-frame clones and lacks some. In the table there are tens of thousands of clones, almost 90% of which are singletons. The chain is built from TRBV6-1 and TRBJ1-1, with D unclear. The clonotype was recovered from an adult with an advanced solid tumor such as melanoma, head and neck, liver or kidney cancer. The input for sequencing was CD4+ or CD8+ T cells sorted from blood, taken in a trial of the OX40 agonist ivuxolimab. DNA of the CDR3: TGTGCCAGCAGGCCGTCTATCCGGTGGGCTTTCTTT. It codes for CASRPSIRWAFF.